The 21 T cell receptor beta chains given below trace back to one sample, sequenced in a study of early T cells in non-severe SARS-CoV-2 infection. TCRdb passed the 5' RACE reads through MiXCR, listing each CDR3 protein once. This table has more than 20,000 distinct CDR3 sequences, 4% to 4.5% appearing once. Sequenced: whole blood. The receptors stem from an adult who was a healthcare worker with PCR-confirmed SARS-CoV-2 infection or an uninfected control (not recorded which).

This clonotype has more than one count but fewer than ten. V is TRBV6-5 and J is TRBJ2-2, with D unresolved. V was cut by 8 bases and J by 0 bases, with 16 bases left in between. The CDR3 totals 16 residues. In germline, CDR1 is MNHEY, CDR2 SVGAGI. The CDR3 bases are TGTGCCAGCTCGCGATTGAGGCTCGCGAACACCGGGGAGCTGTTTTTT. This sequence encodes CASSRLRLANTGELFF.

This clonotype was picked up many times. The genes are TRBV7-6 and TRBJ2-3, with 10 bases matching TRBD2. This CDR3 is 14 amino acids long. Unmatched junction bases numbered 0, after V lost 5 bases and J lost 1 base. Germline assignment: CDR1 SGHVS and CDR2 FNYEAQ. CDR3 protein: CASSGTSGTDTQYF. The CDR3, as DNA: TGTGCCAGCAGCGGGACTAGCGGCACAGATACGCAGTATTTT.

This clonotype was observed many times. The rearrangement links TRBV18 to TRBJ2-7; TRBD2 aligns across 9 bases. Germline V gives CDR1 KGHSH, CDR2 LQKENI. The CDR3 runs to 16 residues. V was clipped by 0 bases and J by 2 bases; unmatched bases: 5. The CDR3 DNA follows: TGTGCCAGCTCACCACCGGGGATAGCGGGAGCCTACGAGCAGTACTTC. This codes for CASSPPGIAGAYEQYF.

This clonotype has at least ten counts. V is TRBV7-3 and J is TRBJ2-4; D assignment may be TRBD1 or TRBD2 (5 bases each). This CDR3 has 15 residues. The ends were cut back, 0 bases at V and 2 bases at J, with 8 bases in the middle. Germline V CDR1 and CDR2: SGHTA, FQGTGA. Written as DNA, the CDR3 is TGTGCCAGCAGCTTAACAGGGGACCCCAAAAACATTCAGTACTTC. Translation: CASSLTGDPKNIQYF.

This clonotype was counted a few times. The CDR3 here is CASSHESDSYEQYF. The DNA of the CDR3 is TGTGCCAGCAGCCACGAATCGGATTCCTACGAGCAGTACTTC. This rearrangement joins TRBV13 to TRBJ2-7; D is unclear. Between the trimmed V and J ends, which lost 5 bases and 1 base, there was a span of 12 bases. Per germline, CDR1 PRHDT and CDR2 FYEKMQ (reference sequence). The CDR3 extends over 14 amino acids.

This clonotype was observed a handful of times. V and J are TRBV19 and TRBJ2-3; 12 bases align to TRBD2. J was trimmed by 3 bases and V by 7 bases; bases with no gene match: 5. CDR3 length: 15 amino acids. Looked up from germline, CDR1 is LNHDA and CDR2 is SQIVND (reference sequence). CDR3 coding DNA: TGTGCCAGTACCCAGACTAGCGGGAGTACAGATACGCAGTATTTT. This translates into CASTQTSGSTDTQYF.

In regard to this clonotype: Given the absence of the conserved phenylalanine or tryptophan at the CDR3 end, a read error is likely. The chain recombines TRBV27 with TRBJ2-7; D gene ambiguous. Per germline, CDR1 MNHEY and CDR2 SMNVEV (reference sequence). The CDR3 contains 13 residues. With 2 bases removed from V and 0 bases from J, the gap between germline ends came to 5 bases. This CDR3 reads CASSLALSYEQYS. Written as DNA, the CDR3 is TGTGCCAGCAGTTTAGCCCTCTCCTACGAGCAGTACTCC.

By frequency in the sample, this clonotype is medium-sized. Written as DNA, the CDR3 is TGTGCCAGCAGTTTAGGGGTCGACTATGGCTACACCTTC. Translation: CASSLGVDYGYTF. The chain has TRBV27 and TRBJ1-2; D ambiguous. Germline V lookup: CDR1 MNHEY, CDR2 SMNVEV (reference sequence). V was clipped by 2 bases and J by 3 bases, with 7 bases between them. This CDR3 has 13 amino acids.

There are many counts of this clonotype. The chain links TRBV20-1 to TRBJ2-7; 7 bases match TRBD2. With V trimmed by 5 bases and J by 3 bases, 7 bases remained unmatched. Germline V gene sequence: CDR1 DFQATT, CDR2 SNEGSKA (reference sequence). The CDR3 is made up of 13 amino acids. The CDR3 loop is CSAERDSVYEQYF. CDR3 DNA: TGCAGTGCTGAGCGGGATAGTGTCTACGAGCAGTACTTC.

This clonotype has ten or more counts. The gene calls are TRBV20-1 and TRBJ2-7, with 10 nucleotides matching TRBD1. Germline assignment: CDR1 DFQATT and CDR2 SNEGSKA (reference sequence). The ends lost 3 bases at V and 4 bases at J; junction bases unmatched: 6. This CDR3 has 14 residues. The CDR3, as DNA: TGCAGTGCTAGCACCGACAGGGGGCAGTACGAGCAGTACTTC. Encoded protein: CSASTDRGQYEQYF.

This clonotype was picked up many times. The chain couples TRBV5-5 to TRBJ2-4, with 9 bases aligning to TRBD1. J gave up 5 bases and V 4 bases, and 10 bases lay outside the gene matches. The CDR3 consists of 16 residues. The V gene's germline CDR1 is SGHKS and CDR2 YYEKEE (reference sequence). The DNA of the CDR3 is TGTGCCAGCAGCCGGCCGGGACAGGGATTTCAAAACATTCAGTACTTC. Its translation: CASSRPGQGFQNIQYF.

This clonotype was recorded many times. The chain couples TRBV7-2 to TRBJ2-7; D is perhaps TRBD1 (6 bases). The CDR3 runs 13 residues. The germline gives CDR1 SGHTA, CDR2 FQGNSA. Trimming removed 8 bases at V and 4 bases at J, with 15 bases between. Here the CDR3 DNA reads TGTGCCAGCGCGAGCGGCAGGGGATACGAGCAGTACTTC. Amino acids: CASASGRGYEQYF.

This clonotype was seen ten or more times. Its ends do not fully match the called genes, so a read error is possible. Here the CDR3 DNA reads TGTGCCAGCAGCCCCGGTAGGGGCCTCCACGAGGTCTTC. Its translation: CASSPGRGLHEVF. The chain uses TRBV7-2 and TRBJ2-1, with a tentative D call TRBD1 (5 bases). CDR3 length: 13 residues. Germline V lookup: CDR1 SGHTA, CDR2 FQGNSA.

This clonotype was counted many times. The chain joins TRBV7-9 to TRBJ1-4, with D maybe TRBD1 (6 bases). The length of the CDR3 is 17 residues. The V gene's germline CDR1 is SEHNR and CDR2 FQNEAQ (reference sequence). V was clipped by 1 base and J by 8 bases, with 20 bases between them. The CDR3 coding sequence is TGTGCCAGCAGCTTAGGAACAGGGTCCCCAGGAGGGGAAAAACTGTTTTTT. Translation: CASSLGTGSPGGEKLFF.

In its sample, this clonotype was seen a few times. This chain joins TRBV5-1 and TRBJ1-5, with D unclear. Germline CDR1 and CDR2: SGHRS and YFSETQ. The CDR3 is 14 amino acids. V was shortened by 1 base and J by 5 bases, with 10 bases between the two germline ends. CDR3 DNA sequence: TGCGCCAGCAGCTTGCAAGGTGTGGATCAGCCCCAGCATTTT. Its translation: CASSLQGVDQPQHF.

In its sample, this clonotype was seen a few times. The chain recombines TRBV12-3 or TRBV12-4 with TRBJ2-1; the D call may be TRBD1 or TRBD2 (6 bases each). CDR3 size: 20 residues. Trimming removed 4 bases at V and 3 bases at J, with 28 bases between. CDR3 residues: CASSSRLGSGQGLNYNEQFF. Written as DNA, the CDR3 is TGTGCCAGCAGTTCCCGACTGGGTAGCGGCCAGGGGTTGAACTACAATGAGCAGTTCTTC.

The table lists this clonotype with a few counts. V is TRBV14 and J is TRBJ2-1; D gene unclear. This CDR3 has 13 amino acids. Germline V gene sequence: CDR1 SGHDN, CDR2 FVKESK. Trimming pared 2 bases from V and 12 bases from J, leaving 14 bases between. CDR3 DNA sequence: TGTGCCAGCAGCCAACACGAACTCGCGCTGCAGTTCTTC. As protein: CASSQHELALQFF.

This clonotype was picked up a small number of times. The chain links TRBV10-3 to TRBJ2-1, with unresolved D. Germline V gene data show CDR1 as ENHRY and CDR2 as SYGVKD. V dropped 10 bases and J dropped 4 bases, with 8 bases sitting between them. The CDR3 length is 11 residues. Here the CDR3 reads CATSEYNEQFF. Written as DNA, the CDR3 is TGTGCCACCAGCGAGTACAATGAGCAGTTCTTC.

This clonotype came up many times. The gene calls are TRBV19 and TRBJ2-3; 8 nucleotides match TRBD1. V dropped 6 bases and J dropped 6; count of bases not matched to a gene: 14. The CDR3 is 16 amino acids. Germline V gene data show CDR1 as LNHDA and CDR2 as SQIVND (reference sequence). The CDR3, as DNA: TGTGCCAGTAGCTGGCGCACGCAGGGGGCCGCGGATACGCAGTATTTT. Amino acid sequence: CASSWRTQGAADTQYF.

In this sample, this clonotype turned up a few times. This chain connects TRBV20-1 to TRBJ2-1, with D possibly being TRBD2 (6 bases). The CDR3 extends over 13 amino acids. Germline loops: CDR1 DFQATT, CDR2 SNEGSKA (reference sequence). Trimming removed 3 bases from V and 9 bases from J, with 15 bases in between. CDR3 sequence: CSASLATVSEQFF. The CDR3 nucleotides read TGCAGTGCTAGCCTAGCGACGGTTAGTGAGCAGTTCTTC.

This clonotype has at least ten counts. The V call is TRBV19, the J call TRBJ2-7; D uncertain. Looked up from germline, CDR1 is LNHDA and CDR2 is SQIVND (reference sequence). V was pared by 4 bases and J by 3 bases, with 4 bases between. The length of the CDR3 is 11 residues. This CDR3 reads CASSNGYEQYF. The CDR3 DNA follows: TGTGCCAGTAGTAACGGCTACGAGCAGTACTTC. Based on the CDR3 plus reference TRBV19 and TRBJ2-7, the full variable domain is DGGITQSPKYLFRKEGQNVTLSCEQNLNHDAMYWYRQDPGQGLRLIYYSQIVNDFQKGDIAEGYSVSREKKESFPLTVTSAQKNPTAFYLCASSNGYEQYFGPGTRLTVT.